Given below is one T cell receptor (beta chain) in context. The trim removed 4 bases at V and 2 bases at J, leaving 6 bases unmatched. This CDR3 has 16 residues. Germline V gene sequence: CDR1 SEHNR, CDR2 FQNEAQ (reference sequence). Methods used by the authors: Researchers report that nucleated cell counts were estimated from reference gene primer amplification. Repertoires were generated with immunoSEQ multiplex PCR, while TCRdb's copy carries only in-frame clones and drops some. D and trimming come from the DNA, and the V and J calls and clone size come from that table. Seen here are approximately 330,000 clones, 80% to 90% observed once, and the top ten hold around 9.9%. This specimen belongs to a study of blood T cell repertoires in COVID-19. As for the study in general: Acute and convalescent COVID-19 specimens originated in the United States, Italy and Spain.

The chain has TRBV7-9 and TRBJ2-1; TRBD1 aligns across 9 bases. The sequenced sample consisted of peripheral blood. This TCR came from a man between 25 and 39 years old with COVID-19, enrolled during active disease. The CDR3 DNA follows: TGTGCCAGCAGCTCCTACAGGGGGCAAGCCTACAATGAGCAGTTCTTC. This sequence encodes CASSSYRGQAYNEQFF.